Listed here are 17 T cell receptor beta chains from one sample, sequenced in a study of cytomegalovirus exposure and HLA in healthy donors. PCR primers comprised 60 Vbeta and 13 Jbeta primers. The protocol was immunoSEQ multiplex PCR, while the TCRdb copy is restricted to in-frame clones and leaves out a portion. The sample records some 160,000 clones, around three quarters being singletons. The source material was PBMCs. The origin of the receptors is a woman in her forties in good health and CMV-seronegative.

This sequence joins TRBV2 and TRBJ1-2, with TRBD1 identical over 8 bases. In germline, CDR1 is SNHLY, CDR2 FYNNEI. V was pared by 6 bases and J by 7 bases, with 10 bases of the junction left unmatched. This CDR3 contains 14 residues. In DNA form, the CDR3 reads TGTGCCAGCAGCTCCCGACAGGGGCCAGCTGGCTACACCTTC. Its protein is CASSSRQGPAGYTF.

The CDR3 nucleotides read TGTGCCAGCAGTTACTGGGGGACTGGACACGAGCAGTACTTC. Translation gives CASSYWGTGHEQYF. This sequence joins TRBV6-5 and TRBJ2-7, with a weak D call TRBD2 (6 bases). CDR3 length equals 14 residues. Germline values: CDR1 MNHEY, CDR2 SVGAGI. The ends were cut back, 1 base at V and 5 bases at J, with 12 bases in the middle.

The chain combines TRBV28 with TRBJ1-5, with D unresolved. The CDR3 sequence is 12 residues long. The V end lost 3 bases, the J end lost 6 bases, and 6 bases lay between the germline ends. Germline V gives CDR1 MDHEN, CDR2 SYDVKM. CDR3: CASSLSSQPQHF. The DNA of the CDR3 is TGTGCCAGCAGTTTGAGTAGTCAGCCCCAGCATTTT.

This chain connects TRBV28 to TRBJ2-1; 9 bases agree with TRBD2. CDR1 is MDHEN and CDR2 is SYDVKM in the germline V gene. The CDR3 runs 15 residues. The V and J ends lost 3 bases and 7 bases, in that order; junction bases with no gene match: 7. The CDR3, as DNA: TGTGCCAGCAGTTTTGCTAGCGGGGTTGCAAATGAGCAGTTCTTC. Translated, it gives CASSFASGVANEQFF.

The CDR3 DNA is TGTGCCAGCAGCTTAGAGAGAGCGGGGGGGCGATTTTTGCAGTTCTTC. Its protein product is CASSLERAGGRFLQFF. The chain couples TRBV7-9 to TRBJ2-1, with 10 bases that match TRBD2. J gave up 12 bases and V 1 base, and 12 bases lay outside the gene matches. CDR3 length equals 16 residues. Germline lookup yields CDR1 SEHNR and CDR2 FQNEAQ (reference sequence).

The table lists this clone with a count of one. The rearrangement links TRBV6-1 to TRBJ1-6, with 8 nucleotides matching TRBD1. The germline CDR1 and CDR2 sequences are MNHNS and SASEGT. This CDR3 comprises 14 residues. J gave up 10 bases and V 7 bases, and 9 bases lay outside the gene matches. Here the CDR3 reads CASTKTGEESPLHF. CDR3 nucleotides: TGTGCCAGCACCAAGACAGGGGAAGAGTCACCCCTCCACTTT.

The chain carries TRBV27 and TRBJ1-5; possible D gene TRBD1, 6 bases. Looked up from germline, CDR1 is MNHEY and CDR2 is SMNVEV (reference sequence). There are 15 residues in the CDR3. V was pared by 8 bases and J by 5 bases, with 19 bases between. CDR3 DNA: TGTGCCAGCGGTGAAGCCGGGGCAGGGGATCAGCCCCAGCATTTT. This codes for CASGEAGAGDQPQHF.

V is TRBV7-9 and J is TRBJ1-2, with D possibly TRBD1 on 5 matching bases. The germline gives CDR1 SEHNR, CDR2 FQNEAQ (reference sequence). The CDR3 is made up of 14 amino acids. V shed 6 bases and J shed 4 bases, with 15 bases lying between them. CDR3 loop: CASSSVTGFYGYTF. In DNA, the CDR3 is TGTGCCAGCAGTTCCGTAACAGGCTTCTATGGCTACACCTTC.

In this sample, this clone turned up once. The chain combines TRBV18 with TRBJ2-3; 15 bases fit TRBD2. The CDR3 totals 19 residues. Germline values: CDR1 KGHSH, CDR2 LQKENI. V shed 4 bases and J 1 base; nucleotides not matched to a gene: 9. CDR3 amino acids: CASSLSPGLAGGRTDTQYF. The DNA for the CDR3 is TGTGCCAGCTCACTTTCACCGGGACTAGCGGGGGGACGCACAGATACGCAGTATTTT. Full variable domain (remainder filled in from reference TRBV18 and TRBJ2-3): NAGVMQNPRHLVRRRGQEARLRCSPMKGHSHVYWYRQLPEEGLKFMVYLQKENIIDESGMPKERFSAEFPKEGPSILRIQQVVRGDSAAYFCASSLSPGLAGGRTDTQYFGPGTRLTVL.

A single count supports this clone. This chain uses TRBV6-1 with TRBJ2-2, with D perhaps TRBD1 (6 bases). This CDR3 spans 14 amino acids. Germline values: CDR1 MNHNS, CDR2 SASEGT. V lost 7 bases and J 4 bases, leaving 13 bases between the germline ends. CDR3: CASTSTGSTGELFF. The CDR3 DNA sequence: TGTGCCAGCACCTCGACAGGCTCCACCGGGGAGCTGTTTTTT.

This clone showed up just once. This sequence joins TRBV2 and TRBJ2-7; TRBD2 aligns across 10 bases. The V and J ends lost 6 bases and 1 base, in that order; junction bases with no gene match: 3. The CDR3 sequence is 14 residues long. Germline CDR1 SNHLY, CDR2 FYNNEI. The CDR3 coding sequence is TGTGCCAGCAGACCGGGACTAGCGTCCTACGAGCAGTACTTC. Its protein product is CASRPGLASYEQYF.

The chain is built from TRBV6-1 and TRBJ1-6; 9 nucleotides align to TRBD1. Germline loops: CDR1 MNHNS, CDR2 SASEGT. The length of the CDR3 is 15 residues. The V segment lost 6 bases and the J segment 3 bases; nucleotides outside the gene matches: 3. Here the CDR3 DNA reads TGTGCCAGCAGAAGACAGGGGGACTATAATTCACCCCTCCACTTT. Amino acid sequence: CASRRQGDYNSPLHF.

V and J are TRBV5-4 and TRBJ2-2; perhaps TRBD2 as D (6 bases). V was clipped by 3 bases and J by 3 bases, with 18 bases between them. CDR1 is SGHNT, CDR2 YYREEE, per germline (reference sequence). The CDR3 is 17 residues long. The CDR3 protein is CASSSTKGRLDTGELFF. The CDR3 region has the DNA TGTGCCAGCAGCTCCACCAAAGGGAGGTTAGACACCGGGGAGCTGTTTTTT.

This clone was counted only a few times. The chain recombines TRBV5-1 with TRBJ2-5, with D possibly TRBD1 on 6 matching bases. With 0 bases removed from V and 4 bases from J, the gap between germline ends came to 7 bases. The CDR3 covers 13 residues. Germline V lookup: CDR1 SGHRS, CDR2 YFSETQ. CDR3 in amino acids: CASSLGGLETQYF. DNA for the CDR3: TGCGCCAGCAGCTTGGGGGGGCTAGAGACCCAGTACTTC. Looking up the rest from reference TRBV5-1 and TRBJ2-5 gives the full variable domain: KAGVTQTPRYLIKTRGQQVTLSCSPISGHRSVSWYQQTPGQGLQFLFEYFSETQRNKGNFPGRFSGRQFSNSRSEMNVSTLELGDSALYLCASSLGGLETQYFGPGTRLLVL.

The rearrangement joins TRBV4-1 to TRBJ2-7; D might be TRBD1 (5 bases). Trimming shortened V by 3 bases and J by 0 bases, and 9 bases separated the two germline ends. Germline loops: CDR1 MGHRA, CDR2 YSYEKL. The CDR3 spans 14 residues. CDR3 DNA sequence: TGCGCCAGCAGCCAGAGACAGACCTCCTACGAGCAGTACTTC. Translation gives CASSQRQTSYEQYF.

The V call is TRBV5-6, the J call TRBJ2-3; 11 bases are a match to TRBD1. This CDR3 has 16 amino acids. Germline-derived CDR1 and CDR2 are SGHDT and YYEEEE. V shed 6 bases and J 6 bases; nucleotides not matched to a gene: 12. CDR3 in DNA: TGTGCCAGCATCGTGCTTGGGACAGGGGGAAGGGATACGCAGTATTTT. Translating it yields CASIVLGTGGRDTQYF.

The CDR3 coding sequence is TGTGCCAGCAGCTTATCAGGGGCAACTAATGAAAAACTGTTTTTT. It encodes CASSLSGATNEKLFF. The chain links TRBV7-9 to TRBJ1-4; TRBD1 might be the D (6 bases). The germline V gene has CDR1 SEHNR and CDR2 FQNEAQ (reference sequence). The CDR3 runs to 15 residues. With 2 bases removed from V and 0 bases from J, the gap between germline ends came to 7 bases.